The 9 T cell receptor beta chains presented below share a single source sample, sequenced in a study of cytomegalovirus exposure and HLA in healthy donors. The PCR made use of 60 Vbeta and 13 Jbeta primers. Libraries were prepared by immunoSEQ multiplex PCR; TCRdb keeps only in-frame clonotypes and omits some of them. The table shows 150,000 or so clones, with approximately 84% occurring only once. Sequencing was performed on PBMCs. The receptors stem from a man aged 25 to 40 in good health and CMV-seronegative.

This chain uses TRBV10-3 with TRBJ2-7, with D perhaps matching TRBD2 (5 bases). CDR3 size: 15 residues. Per the germline V gene, CDR1 is ENHRY and CDR2 is SYGVKD. V was clipped by 0 bases and J by 2 bases, with 11 bases between them. This CDR3 reads CAISESALAPYEQYF. The DNA of the CDR3 is TGTGCCATCAGTGAGTCTGCGCTAGCACCCTACGAGCAGTACTTC.

This clone was detected only once. The chain joins TRBV30 to TRBJ2-7; tentatively, D is TRBD1 (6 bases). Germline V gene sequence: CDR1 GTSNPN, CDR2 SVGIG (reference sequence). Deletions cut 6 bases from V and 3 bases from J, with 24 bases between. The CDR3 spans 16 residues. CDR3 nucleotide sequence: TGTGCCTGCCTCCTCGCGAGGTTGGGGGCCGACTACGAGCAGTACTTC. This translates into CACLLARLGADYEQYF.

This chain connects TRBV27 to TRBJ1-2, with TRBD1 matching 10 bases. CDR1 and CDR2 (germline): MNHEY, SMNVEV (reference sequence). The CDR3 spans 15 residues. V shed 5 bases and J 7 bases; nucleotides not matched to a gene: 10. This CDR3 is CASSPYAGTGAGYTF. CDR3 sequence (DNA): TGTGCCAGCAGTCCCTACGCCGGGACAGGGGCTGGCTACACCTTC.

This chain connects TRBV12-1 to TRBJ2-1; TRBD2 is the table's D call, not checked against the DNA. TRBV12-1 has pseudogene status. CDR3 length: 16 residues. CDR3 DNA: TGTGCCAGCAGCCGCCCGGGGGGCCTTGGGTGGGATGAGCAGTTCTTC. It is translated as CASSRPGGLGWDEQFF.

This clone appeared a single time. One junction end disagrees with the germline gene, perhaps due to a read error. J is TRBJ2-7 and V is TRBV7-9; 9 bases are a match to TRBD1. CDR1 is SEHNR, CDR2 FQNEAQ, per germline (reference sequence). This CDR3 is built from 17 residues. As DNA, the CDR3 is TGTTCCAGCAGCTCATCTATGGGGACAGGGAACTCCTACGAGCAGTACTTC. Translation gives CSSSSSMGTGNSYEQYF. Supplemented by reference TRBV7-9 and TRBJ2-7, the full variable domain reads DTGVSQNPRHKITKRGQNVTFRCDPISEHNRLYWYRQTLGQGPEFLTYFQNEAQLEKSRLLSDRFSAERPKGSFSTLEIQRTEQGDSAMYLCSSSSSMGTGNSYEQYFGPGTRLTVT.

The V call is TRBV5-6, the J call TRBJ2-3, with D possibly matching TRBD2 (6 bases). With 0 bases removed from V and 2 bases from J, the gap between germline ends came to 13 bases. Germline V gene lookup returns CDR1 SGHDT and CDR2 YYEEEE. The CDR3 runs to 16 residues. CDR3 in DNA: TGTGCCAGCAGCTTGGAACTAGCCTCCTCCACAGATACGCAGTATTTT. Amino acid sequence: CASSLELASSTDTQYF.

This clone was picked up a small number of times. V gene TRBV2 combines with J gene TRBJ2-7, with D possibly TRBD2 on 6 matching bases. The V gene lost 5 bases and the J gene lost 4 bases, with 15 bases spanning the gap. Germline lookup yields CDR1 SNHLY and CDR2 FYNNEI. This CDR3 spans 14 amino acids. CDR3 loop: CASSLPGVGYEQYF. The CDR3 DNA reads as TGTGCCAGCAGTCTCCCGGGAGTGGGGTACGAGCAGTACTTC.

This sequence joins TRBV28 and TRBJ1-6, with unresolved D. CDR1 is MDHEN and CDR2 is SYDVKM in the germline V gene. The CDR3 covers 12 residues. Trimming took 5 bases from V and 5 from J, leaving 4 bases between them. The CDR3 nucleotides read TGTGCCAGCAGTCAGAATAATTCACCCCTCCACTTT. Translation: CASSQNNSPLHF.

A single count supports this clone. The genes are TRBV27 and TRBJ1-2; D is unresolved. The CDR3 length is 11 residues. Germline CDR1 is MNHEY and CDR2 is SMNVEV (reference sequence). Between the trimmed V and J ends, which lost 3 bases and 4 bases, there was a span of 3 bases. CDR3 protein: CASSFGYGYTF. The CDR3, as DNA: TGTGCCAGCAGTTTCGGCTATGGCTACACCTTC.